This T cell receptor (beta chain) appears in the sequencing data of a study of blood T cell repertoires in COVID-19. On the study more broadly: Both acute and convalescent COVID-19 samples were obtained from the United States, Italy and Spain. Sources were T cells, B-cell-depleted T cells, or PBMCs; the material itself was cDNA or gDNA.

This CDR3 has 16 amino acids. Looked up from germline, CDR1 is SEHNR and CDR2 is FQNEAQ (reference sequence). V was shortened by 6 bases and J by 2 bases, with 17 bases between the two germline ends. Original methodology: Nucleated cell counts were estimated from reference gene primer amplification. The repertoire was sequenced with immunoSEQ multiplex PCR; TCRdb's copy has only in-frame clones and lacks some. V and J calls and clone size are those listed in that table; D and trimming were worked out from the DNA. The repertoire has 200,000 to 300,000 clones, around four fifths of them found once; the top ten carry around 6.4%.

V gene TRBV7-9 combines with J gene TRBJ1-5, with D tentatively TRBD1 (5 bases). The TCR comes from a woman aged 55 to 70 with active or convalescent COVID-19. Sequencing was done on a sample of peripheral blood. The DNA of the CDR3 is TGTGCCAGCAGTCACCCCGGACACACCGGCAATCAGCCCCAGCATTTT. Its protein product is CASSHPGHTGNQPQHF.